One sample yielded the 24 T cell receptor beta chains listed below, sequenced in a study of T cell responses to AZD1222 COVID-19 vaccine. The assay was immunoSEQ multiplex PCR, and TCRdb's table has in-frame clones only and misses some. The sample has approximately 140,000 clones; roughly nine tenths are singletons. The source material was peripheral blood, sampled on day 0 of AZD1222 vaccination. The receptors shown here come from an adult in good health.

V usage is TRBV5-1 and J usage is TRBJ2-2; D perhaps matches TRBD1 (5 bases). The V end lost 4 bases, the J end lost 3 bases, and 13 bases lay between the germline ends. CDR1 is SGHRS and CDR2 is YFSETQ in the germline V gene. The CDR3 extends over 15 amino acids. DNA of the CDR3: TGCGCCAGCAGCCAGGACATAGGATACACCGGGGAGCTGTTTTTT. This sequence encodes CASSQDIGYTGELFF. Full variable domain (rest looked up from reference TRBV5-1 and TRBJ2-2): KAGVTQTPRYLIKTRGQQVTLSCSPISGHRSVSWYQQTPGQGLQFLFEYFSETQRNKGNFPGRFSGRQFSNSRSEMNVSTLELGDSALYLCASSQDIGYTGELFFGEGSRLTVL.

This clone was counted a single time. V usage is TRBV4-3 and J usage is TRBJ2-2; weak D call: TRBD2 (5 bases). CDR1 is LGHNA, CDR2 YSLEER, per germline. The CDR3 extends over 16 amino acids. Trimming removed 1 base at V and 4 bases at J, with 13 bases between. The chain's CDR3 is CASSQGSGIPTGELFF. In DNA, the CDR3 is TGCGCCAGCAGCCAAGGGTCCGGGATACCCACCGGGGAGCTGTTTTTT.

The chain has TRBV5-1 and TRBJ1-1, with TRBD1 identical over 7 bases. The CDR3 has 12 residues. CDR1 SGHRS and CDR2 YFSETQ come from the germline V gene. Unmatched junction bases numbered 6, after V lost 6 bases and J lost 7 bases. The chain's CDR3 is CASTHTGDEAFF. The CDR3 bases are TGCGCCAGCACCCACACAGGGGATGAAGCTTTCTTT.

The V call is TRBV28, the J call TRBJ2-7; no firm D call. The CDR3 runs to 11 residues. The V gene lost 7 bases and the J gene lost 2 bases, with 6 bases spanning the gap. Looked up from germline, CDR1 is MDHEN and CDR2 is SYDVKM. The CDR3 DNA follows: TGTGCCAGCACCGCGCCCTACGAGCAGTACTTC. This encodes CASTAPYEQYF.

The rearrangement joins TRBV7-2 to TRBJ2-5, with TRBD2 matching over 13 bases. The CDR3 is made up of 17 amino acids. V trimming: 5 bases; J trimming: 3 bases; junction bases outside the gene matches: 9. From germline, CDR1 is SGHTA and CDR2 FQGNSA. The CDR3 nucleotides are TGTGCCAGCAGCCAAAGCGGACTAGCGGGGGCAAAAGAGACCCAGTACTTC. Amino acid sequence: CASSQSGLAGAKETQYF.

About this clone: Other DNA variants within this sample encode the same CDR3. The rearrangement joins TRBV12-3 or TRBV12-4 to TRBJ2-7; D unclear. This CDR3 spans 11 amino acids. V gave up 4 bases and J gave up 3 bases, with 4 bases separating them. CDR3 amino acids: CASSSSYEQYF. CDR3 sequence (DNA): TGTGCCAGCAGTTCAAGCTACGAGCAGTACTTC.

The chain is built from TRBV14 and TRBJ1-2; D call uncertain. V was trimmed by 1 base and J by 7 bases, leaving 7 bases between them. The CDR3 has 12 amino acids. CDR1 is SGHDN, CDR2 FVKESK, per germline. As DNA, the CDR3 is TGTGCCAGCAGCCAAGGAGTGTTTGGCTACACCTTC. It specifies CASSQGVFGYTF.

The chain is built from TRBV6-2 or TRBV6-3 and TRBJ1-1; 8 bases agree with TRBD1. V lost 2 bases to trimming and J lost 1 base; unmatched junction nucleotides: 15. The germline V gene has CDR1 MNHEY and CDR2 SVGEGT. The CDR3 spans 19 residues. CDR3 amino acids: CASSYPIQGGMFANTEAFF. DNA of the CDR3: TGTGCCAGCAGTTACCCTATACAGGGGGGCATGTTCGCGAACACTGAAGCTTTCTTT.

The rearrangement links TRBV28 to TRBJ2-7; TRBD1 matches 9 bases. This CDR3 is built from 15 residues. The J segment lost 1 base and the V segment lost 6 bases, leaving 7 bases of the junction unmatched. Germline V CDR1 and CDR2: MDHEN, SYDVKM. The DNA for the CDR3 is TGTGCCAGCAGGGGGGGACAGGGAGGATCCTACGAGCAGTACTTC. Protein sequence: CASRGGQGGSYEQYF.

The rearrangement links TRBV18 to TRBJ1-1; no definite D call. The CDR3 totals 14 residues. V lost 1 base and J lost 6, with 12 bases in between. Per germline, CDR1 KGHSH and CDR2 LQKENI. In DNA form, the CDR3 reads TGTGCCAGCTCACCACTGGACCTCATGGCTGAAGCTTTCTTT. Its protein product is CASSPLDLMAEAFF.

The chain has TRBV20-1 and TRBJ1-1; the D is unclear. Germline CDR1 reads DFQATT; CDR2 reads SNEGSKA (reference sequence). The CDR3 has 11 amino acids. V lost 4 bases and J 6 bases, leaving 9 bases between the germline ends. The CDR3, as DNA: TGCAGTGCTACTAAAAGGGCTGAAGCTTTCTTT. Residues: CSATKRAEAFF.

A single count supports this clone. This chain connects TRBV10-3 to TRBJ2-3; D not certain. Trimming stripped 0 bases from V and 4 bases from J, with 14 bases between. CDR1 ENHRY and CDR2 SYGVKD come from the germline V gene. CDR3 size: 16 residues. CDR3: CAISESSNSWADTQYF. CDR3 nucleotides: TGTGCCATCAGTGAGTCGTCCAATTCGTGGGCAGATACGCAGTATTTT.

J is TRBJ1-2 and V is TRBV11-1; D is possibly TRBD1 (5 bases). Germline CDR1 and CDR2: SGHAT and FQDESV (reference sequence). CDR3 size: 15 residues. V lost 4 bases to trimming and J lost 8 bases, with 20 bases between them. The CDR3 coding sequence is TGTGCCAGCAGCTCAGCCCCTACAGGCCTCGGGGGCTACACCTTC. This translates into CASSSAPTGLGGYTF.

V is TRBV19 and J is TRBJ1-4, with a possible D match to TRBD1 (5 bases). Germline CDR1 reads LNHDA; CDR2 reads SQIVND (reference sequence). V lost 9 bases and J 6 bases, leaving 11 bases between the germline ends. The CDR3 consists of 12 residues. The CDR3 loop is CASWGGDEKLFF. CDR3 in DNA: TGTGCCAGCTGGGGGGGGGATGAAAAACTGTTTTTT.

V is TRBV7-9 and J is TRBJ2-1, with D perhaps matching TRBD1 (6 bases). The germline V gene has CDR1 SEHNR and CDR2 FQNEAQ (reference sequence). The CDR3 covers 12 residues. V shed 4 bases and J shed 5 bases, with 6 bases lying between them. The CDR3 region has the DNA TGTGCCAGCAGCTACAGGGACAATGAGCAGTTCTTC. Its translation: CASSYRDNEQFF.

The J gene is TRBJ2-1, the V gene TRBV2; D might be TRBD1 or TRBD2, each matching 6 bases. Germline V CDR1 and CDR2: SNHLY, FYNNEI. CDR3 length: 15 residues. Trimming cost V 6 bases and J 8 bases, with 20 bases left between them. CDR3 sequence: CASSERTGRFDEQFF. The DNA of the CDR3 is TGTGCCAGCAGCGAACGAACAGGGAGGTTCGATGAGCAGTTCTTC.

The CDR3 is CASSRTTGGEVRSEAFF. The CDR3 DNA follows: TGTGCCAGCAGCCGAACGACAGGGGGCGAGGTTCGGTCTGAAGCTTTCTTT. The chain recombines TRBV25-1 with TRBJ1-1; 10 bases map to TRBD1. Trimming cost V 6 bases and J 6 bases; bases outside gene matches: 16. This CDR3 contains 17 residues. Per germline, CDR1 MGHDK and CDR2 SYGVNS. The entire variable domain, with the rest obtained from reference TRBV25-1 and TRBJ1-1, is as follows: EADIYQTPRYLVIGTGKKITLECSQTMGHDKMYWYQQDPGMELHLIHYSYGVNSTEKGDLSSESTVSRIRTEHFPLTLESARPSHTSQYLCASSRTTGGEVRSEAFFGQGTRLTVV.

This chain connects TRBV11-2 to TRBJ2-1, with D possibly called TRBD1 or TRBD2 (6 bases each). Germline V lookup: CDR1 SGHAT, CDR2 FQNNGV. The V end was cut by 3 bases, the J end by 7 bases, with 13 bases between. The CDR3 loop spans 14 amino acids. The CDR3 DNA is TGTGCCAGCAGCTTTGGGGGGCGCGAAAATGAGCAGTTCTTC. Its protein is CASSFGGRENEQFF.

V usage is TRBV9 and J usage is TRBJ2-1; the D gene could be TRBD1 or TRBD2 (5 bases each). Trimming pared 3 bases from V and 8 bases from J, leaving 6 bases between. This CDR3 spans 11 amino acids. The germline CDR1 and CDR2 sequences are SGDLS and YYNGEE. CDR3 DNA: TGTGCCAGCAGCGGAGGGGATGAGCAGTTCTTC. It codes for CASSGGDEQFF.

This clone was observed once. The rearrangement joins TRBV19 to TRBJ1-2; unclear D gene. In germline, CDR1 is LNHDA, CDR2 SQIVND (reference sequence). Trimming removed 6 bases at V and 3 bases at J, with 29 bases between. The CDR3 loop spans 19 amino acids. Written as DNA, the CDR3 is TGTGCCAGTAGCCACGGGCCCTCGAGCTTACAGACTCAGGACTATGGCTACACCTTC. Encoded protein: CASSHGPSSLQTQDYGYTF.

This chain uses TRBV19 with TRBJ2-2, with 13 bases lining up with TRBD2. The V gene's germline CDR1 is LNHDA and CDR2 SQIVND (reference sequence). The CDR3 totals 18 residues. Unmatched junction bases numbered 2, after V lost 1 base and J lost 0 bases. The CDR3 sequence: CASSIAGLAGANTGELFF. The CDR3 DNA reads TGTGCCAGTAGTATAGCTGGACTAGCGGGGGCGAACACCGGGGAGCTGTTTTTT.

This chain joins TRBV25-1 and TRBJ2-7; D is unclear. V gave up 5 bases and J gave up 7 bases, with 9 bases separating them. This CDR3 contains 11 residues. Germline-derived CDR1 and CDR2 are MGHDK and SYGVNS. The CDR3 DNA follows: TGTGCCAGCAGTCTATCGAGGGAGCAGTACTTC. This codes for CASSLSREQYF.

CDR3 loop: CASTEQRGGDTGELFF. DNA for the CDR3: TGTGCCAGCACAGAGCAGCGGGGGGGCGACACCGGGGAGCTGTTTTTT. This chain uses TRBV2 with TRBJ2-2; 10 bases map to TRBD2. With V trimmed by 7 bases and J by 3 bases, 8 bases remained unmatched. The length of the CDR3 is 16 residues. Germline-derived CDR1 and CDR2 are SNHLY and FYNNEI.

The rearrangement joins TRBV7-2 to TRBJ1-4, with D possibly matching TRBD1 (6 bases). The V end lost 1 base, the J end lost 7 bases, and 16 bases lay between the germline ends. Germline V lookup: CDR1 SGHTA, CDR2 FQGNSA. The CDR3 sequence is 16 residues long. The CDR3 reads CASSLVGVQGGEKLFF. For the CDR3, the DNA is TGTGCCAGCAGCTTAGTAGGTGTACAGGGAGGTGAAAAACTGTTTTTT.